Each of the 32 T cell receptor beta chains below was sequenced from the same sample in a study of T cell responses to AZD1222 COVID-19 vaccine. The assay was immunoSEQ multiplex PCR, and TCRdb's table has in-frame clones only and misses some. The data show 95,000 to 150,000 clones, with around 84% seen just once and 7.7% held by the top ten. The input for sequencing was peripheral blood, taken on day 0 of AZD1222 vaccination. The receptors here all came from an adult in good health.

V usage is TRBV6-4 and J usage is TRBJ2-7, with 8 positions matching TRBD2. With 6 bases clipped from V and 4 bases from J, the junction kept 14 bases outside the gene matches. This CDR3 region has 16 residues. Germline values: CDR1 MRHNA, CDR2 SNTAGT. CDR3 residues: CASSQHLAGLLYEQYF. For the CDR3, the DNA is TGTGCCAGCAGCCAGCATTTAGCGGGACTCCTTTACGAGCAGTACTTC.

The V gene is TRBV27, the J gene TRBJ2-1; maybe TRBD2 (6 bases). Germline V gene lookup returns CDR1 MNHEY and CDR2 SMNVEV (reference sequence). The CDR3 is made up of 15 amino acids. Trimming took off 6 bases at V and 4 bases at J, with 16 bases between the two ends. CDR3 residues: CASSRWGDEYNEQFF. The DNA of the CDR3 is TGTGCCAGCAGCAGGTGGGGGGACGAGTACAATGAGCAGTTCTTC.

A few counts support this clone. The CDR3 loop reads CASTRQETQYF. In nucleotides, the CDR3 is TGTGCCAGCACCAGACAAGAGACCCAGTACTTC. This chain links TRBV5-6 with TRBJ2-5; D gene ambiguous. The CDR3 consists of 11 residues. Between the trimmed V and J ends, which lost 6 bases and 2 bases, there was a span of 5 bases. In germline, CDR1 is SGHDT, CDR2 YYEEEE.

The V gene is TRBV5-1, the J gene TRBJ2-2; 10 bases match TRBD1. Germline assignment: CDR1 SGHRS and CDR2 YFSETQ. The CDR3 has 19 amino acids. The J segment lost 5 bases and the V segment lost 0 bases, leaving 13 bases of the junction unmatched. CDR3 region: CASSLAAPGQGFETGELFF. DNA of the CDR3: TGCGCCAGCAGCTTGGCAGCTCCGGGACAGGGGTTTGAGACCGGGGAGCTGTTTTTT.

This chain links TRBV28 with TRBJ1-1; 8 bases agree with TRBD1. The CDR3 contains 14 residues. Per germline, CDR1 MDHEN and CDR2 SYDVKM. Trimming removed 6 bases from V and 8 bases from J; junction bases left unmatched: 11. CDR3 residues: CASSTGTGGLEAFF. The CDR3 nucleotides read TGTGCCAGCAGCACCGGGACAGGCGGACTCGAAGCTTTCTTT.

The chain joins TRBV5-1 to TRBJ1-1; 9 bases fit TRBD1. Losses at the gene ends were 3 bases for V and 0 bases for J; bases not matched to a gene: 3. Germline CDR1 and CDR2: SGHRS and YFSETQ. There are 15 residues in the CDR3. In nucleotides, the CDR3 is TGCGCCAGCAGCTCAGGGACAGGGATGAACACTGAAGCTTTCTTT. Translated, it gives CASSSGTGMNTEAFF.

The CDR3, as DNA: TGTGCCAGCAGCTTAGGCCTAGCGGCAGACAATGAGCAGTTCTTC. It codes for CASSLGLAADNEQFF. This chain connects TRBV7-3 to TRBJ2-1, with 7 bases aligning to TRBD2. CDR3 length: 15 residues. From germline, CDR1 is SGHTA and CDR2 FQGTGA. The V gene end was trimmed by 2 bases and the J gene end by 5 bases; junction bases not matched to a gene: 6.

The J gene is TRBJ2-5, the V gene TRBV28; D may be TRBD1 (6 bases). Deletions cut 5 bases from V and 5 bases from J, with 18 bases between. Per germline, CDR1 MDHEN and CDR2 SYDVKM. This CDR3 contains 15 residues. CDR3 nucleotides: TGTGCCAGCAGTGTCACTTCAGGGGTGTGGGAGACCCAGTACTTC. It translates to CASSVTSGVWETQYF.

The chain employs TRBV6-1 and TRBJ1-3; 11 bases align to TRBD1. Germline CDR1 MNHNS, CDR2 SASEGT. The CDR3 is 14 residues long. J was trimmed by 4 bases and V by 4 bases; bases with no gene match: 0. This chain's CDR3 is CASSGTGGGNTIYF. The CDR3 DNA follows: TGTGCCAGCAGTGGGACAGGGGGCGGAAACACCATATATTTT.

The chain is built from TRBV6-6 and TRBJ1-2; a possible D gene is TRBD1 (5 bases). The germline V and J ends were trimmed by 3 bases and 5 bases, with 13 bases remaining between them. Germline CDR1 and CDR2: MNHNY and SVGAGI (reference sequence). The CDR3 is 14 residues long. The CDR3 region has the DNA TGTGCCAGCAGTTATGAGGGCAGGGAATATGGCTACACCTTC. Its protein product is CASSYEGREYGYTF.

Here the CDR3 reads CASSYRQAPPYGYTF. The CDR3 region has the DNA TGTGCCAGCAGTTACCGGCAGGCACCCCCCTATGGCTACACCTTC. The gene calls are TRBV6-5 and TRBJ1-2, with D unclear. The CDR3 contains 15 residues. Germline loops: CDR1 MNHEY, CDR2 SVGAGI. Trimming took off 2 bases at V and 4 bases at J, with 14 bases between the two ends.

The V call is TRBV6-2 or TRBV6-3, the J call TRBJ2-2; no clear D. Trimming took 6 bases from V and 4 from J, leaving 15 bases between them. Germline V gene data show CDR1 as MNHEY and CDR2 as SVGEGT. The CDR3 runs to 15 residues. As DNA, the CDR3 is TGTGCCAGCAGGCCTCAAGGCGCGAGCACCGGGGAGCTGTTTTTT. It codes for CASRPQGASTGELFF.

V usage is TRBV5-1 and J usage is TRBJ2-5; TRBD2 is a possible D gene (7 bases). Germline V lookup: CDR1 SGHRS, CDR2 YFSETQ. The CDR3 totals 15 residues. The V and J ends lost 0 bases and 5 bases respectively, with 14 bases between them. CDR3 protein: CASSLGSGGGETQYF. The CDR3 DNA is TGCGCCAGCAGCTTGGGCTCGGGGGGCGGGGAGACCCAGTACTTC.

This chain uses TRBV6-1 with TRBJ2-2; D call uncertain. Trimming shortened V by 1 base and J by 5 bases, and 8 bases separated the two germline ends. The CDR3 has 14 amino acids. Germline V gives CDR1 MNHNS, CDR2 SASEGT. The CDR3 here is CASSEVGETGELFF. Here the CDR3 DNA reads TGTGCCAGCAGTGAAGTGGGCGAAACCGGGGAGCTGTTTTTT.

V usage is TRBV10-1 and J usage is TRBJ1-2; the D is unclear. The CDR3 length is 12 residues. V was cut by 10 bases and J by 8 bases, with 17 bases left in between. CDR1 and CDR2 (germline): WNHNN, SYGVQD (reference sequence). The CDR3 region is CATHEVVGGYTF. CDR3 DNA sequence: TGCGCCACCCACGAGGTTGTTGGAGGCTACACCTTC.

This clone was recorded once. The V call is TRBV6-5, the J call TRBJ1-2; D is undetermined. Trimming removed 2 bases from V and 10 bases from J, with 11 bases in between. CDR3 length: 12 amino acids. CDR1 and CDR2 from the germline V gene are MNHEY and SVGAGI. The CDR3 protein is CASSYIGGPYTF. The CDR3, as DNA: TGTGCCAGCAGTTACATAGGAGGCCCCTACACCTTC.

The CDR3 DNA reads as TGCGCCAGCAGCTTGGTAACAGGGGGCGGAAACACCATATATTTT. It encodes CASSLVTGGGNTIYF. The chain recombines TRBV5-1 with TRBJ1-3; 9 bases are a match to TRBD1. Germline V lookup: CDR1 SGHRS, CDR2 YFSETQ. This CDR3 region has 15 residues. The J segment lost 4 bases and the V segment lost 0 bases, leaving 2 bases of the junction unmatched.

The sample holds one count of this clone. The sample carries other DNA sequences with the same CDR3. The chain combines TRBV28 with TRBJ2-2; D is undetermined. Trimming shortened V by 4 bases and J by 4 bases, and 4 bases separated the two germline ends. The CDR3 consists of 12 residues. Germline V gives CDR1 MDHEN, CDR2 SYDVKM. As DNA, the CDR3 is TGTGCCAGCAGTTCAACCACCGGGGAGCTGTTTTTT. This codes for CASSSTTGELFF.

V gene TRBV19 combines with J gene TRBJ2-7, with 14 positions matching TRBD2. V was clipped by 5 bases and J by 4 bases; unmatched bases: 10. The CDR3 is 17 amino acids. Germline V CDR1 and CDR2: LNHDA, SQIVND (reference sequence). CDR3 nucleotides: TGTGCCAGTAGTGTCGGGACTAGCGGGAGTAGTAAGTACGAGCAGTACTTC. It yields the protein CASSVGTSGSSKYEQYF.

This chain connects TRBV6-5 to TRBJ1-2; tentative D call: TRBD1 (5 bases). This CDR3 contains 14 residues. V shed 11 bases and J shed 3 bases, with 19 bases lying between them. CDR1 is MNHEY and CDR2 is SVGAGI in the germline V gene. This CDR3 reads CAARMGGADYGYTF. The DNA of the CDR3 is TGTGCCGCCCGAATGGGAGGGGCCGACTATGGCTACACCTTC.

Written as DNA, the CDR3 is TGTGCCACCAGCAGAGTGTCTGGCGGCGGGGAGACCCAGTACTTC. This sequence encodes CATSRVSGGGETQYF. The V gene is TRBV15, the J gene TRBJ2-5, with D perhaps matching TRBD2 (5 bases). The CDR3 runs 15 residues. Germline V gene lookup returns CDR1 LNHNV and CDR2 YYDKDF (reference sequence). The V and J ends lost 1 base and 5 bases respectively, with 14 bases between them.

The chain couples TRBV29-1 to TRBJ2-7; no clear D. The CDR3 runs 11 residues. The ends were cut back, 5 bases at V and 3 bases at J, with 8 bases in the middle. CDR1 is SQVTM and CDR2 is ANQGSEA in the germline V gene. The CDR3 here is CSVKTLYEQYF. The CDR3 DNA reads TGCAGCGTTAAGACTCTCTACGAGCAGTACTTC.

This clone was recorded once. CDR3 nucleotide sequence: TGTGCCAGCAGTTACTCGGGGGGGACGTCCGAGCAGTACTTC. Encoded protein: CASSYSGGTSEQYF. The chain combines TRBV6-5 with TRBJ2-7; TRBD2 matches 7 bases. Germline trimming cut 0 bases from V and 6 bases from J; bases unmatched to any gene: 5. Germline loops: CDR1 MNHEY, CDR2 SVGAGI. The CDR3 spans 14 residues.

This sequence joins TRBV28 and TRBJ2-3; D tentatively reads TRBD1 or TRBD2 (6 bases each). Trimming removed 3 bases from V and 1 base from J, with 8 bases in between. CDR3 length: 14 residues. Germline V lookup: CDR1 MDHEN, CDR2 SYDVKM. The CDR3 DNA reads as TGTGCCAGCAGTTTGGGGGGCCGCACAGATACGCAGTATTTT. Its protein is CASSLGGRTDTQYF.

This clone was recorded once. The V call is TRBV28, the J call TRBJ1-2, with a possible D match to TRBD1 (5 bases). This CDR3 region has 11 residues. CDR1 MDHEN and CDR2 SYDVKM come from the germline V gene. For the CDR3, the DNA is TGTGCGGGGGGGTCTAACTATGGCTACACCTTC. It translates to CAGGSNYGYTF.

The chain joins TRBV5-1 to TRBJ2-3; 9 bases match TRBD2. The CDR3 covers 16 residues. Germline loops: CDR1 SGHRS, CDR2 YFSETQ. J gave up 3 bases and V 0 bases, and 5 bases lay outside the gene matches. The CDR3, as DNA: TGCGCCAGCAGCTTGGGGGCGGGAGGGCCGACAGATACGCAGTATTTT. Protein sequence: CASSLGAGGPTDTQYF.

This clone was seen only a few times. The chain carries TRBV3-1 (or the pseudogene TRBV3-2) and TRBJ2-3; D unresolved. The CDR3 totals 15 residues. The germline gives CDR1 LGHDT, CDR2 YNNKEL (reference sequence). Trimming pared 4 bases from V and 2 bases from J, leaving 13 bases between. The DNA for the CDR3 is TGTGCCAGCAGCCCACGGGCAGAGACCACAGATACGCAGTATTTT. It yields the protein CASSPRAETTDTQYF.

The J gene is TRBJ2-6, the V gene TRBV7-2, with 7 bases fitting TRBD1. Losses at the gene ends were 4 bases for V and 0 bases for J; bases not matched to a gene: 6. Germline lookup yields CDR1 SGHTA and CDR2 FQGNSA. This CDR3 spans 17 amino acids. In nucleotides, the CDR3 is TGTGCCAGCAGCTCGGACAGGATGATCTCTGGGGCCAACGTCCTGACTTTC. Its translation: CASSSDRMISGANVLTF.

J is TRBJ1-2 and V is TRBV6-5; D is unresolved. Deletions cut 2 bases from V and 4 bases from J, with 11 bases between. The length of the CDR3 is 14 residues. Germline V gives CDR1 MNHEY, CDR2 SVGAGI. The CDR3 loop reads CASSYGLRGYGYTF. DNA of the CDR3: TGTGCCAGCAGTTACGGCCTACGCGGCTATGGCTACACCTTC.

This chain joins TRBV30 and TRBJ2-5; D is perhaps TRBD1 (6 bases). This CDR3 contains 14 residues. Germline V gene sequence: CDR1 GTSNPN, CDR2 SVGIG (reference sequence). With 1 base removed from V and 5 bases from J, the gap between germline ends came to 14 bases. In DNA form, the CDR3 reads TGTGCCTGGAGTGCCCCCGCTGGGGGCGAGACCCAGTACTTC. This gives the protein CAWSAPAGGETQYF.

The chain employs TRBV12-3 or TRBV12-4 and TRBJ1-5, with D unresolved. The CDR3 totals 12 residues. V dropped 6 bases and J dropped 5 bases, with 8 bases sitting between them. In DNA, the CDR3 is TGTGCCAGCAGCCATAATGATCAGCCCCAGCATTTT. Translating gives CASSHNDQPQHF.

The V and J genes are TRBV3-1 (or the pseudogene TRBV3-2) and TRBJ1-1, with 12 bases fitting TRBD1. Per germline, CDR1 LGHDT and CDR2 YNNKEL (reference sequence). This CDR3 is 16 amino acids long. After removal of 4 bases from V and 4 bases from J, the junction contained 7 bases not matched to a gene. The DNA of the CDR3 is TGTGCCAGCAGCCGAGGGGGACAGGGGGCGGTCACTGAAGCTTTCTTT. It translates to CASSRGGQGAVTEAFF.